The rows below give T cell receptor beta chains drawn from one sample of a study of metastatic and nonmetastatic thyroid tumors. From the PCR reads, TCRdb re-called clones with MiXCR. Of 46,000 or so clones in the sample, 15% to 20% are singletons; the top ten hold 20% to 25%. Specimen: blood. All receptors come from a female donor with papillary thyroid cancer or a benign thyroid nodule (not recorded which). Some clones in this sample may be carry-over from other donors' samples. The CDR3 runs from the conserved cysteine through the conserved F or W. The D gene is left open where the match is weak. Size values are once, few and many counts, or a class for expanded clones, and some rows have none.

CDR3 DNA	CDR3 protein	clone size	D gene	V gene	J gene
TGTGCCAGCAGTTCCCGGAAGCAGGGGGAGCCTGAAAAACTGTTTTTT	CASSSRKQGEPEKLFF	many	TRBD1	TRBV6-1	TRBJ1-4
TGTGCCACGCGACACCGGACTAGCGGCACCGGGGAGCTGTTTTTT	CATRHRTSGTGELFF	many	TRBD2	TRBV11-2	TRBJ2-2
TGTGCCAGCAGCTCGGACTACTATGAGCAGTTCTTC	CASSSDYYEQFF	few	NA	TRBV7-9	TRBJ2-1
TGTGCCAGCAGTTATATTAGGACAGGGGGAGCTAACTATGGCTACACCTTC	CASSYIRTGGANYGYTF	NA	TRBD1	TRBV6-9	TRBJ1-2
TGCAGCGTTGTGCTCATGAACACTGAAGCTTTCTTT	CSVVLMNTEAFF	many	NA	TRBV29-1	TRBJ1-1
TGTGCCAGCAGCTTTCTTGGGGATACGCAGTATTTT	CASSFLGDTQYF	few	NA	TRBV9	TRBJ2-3
TGTGCCAGCAGTCCCCTAGGACAGGGGGCTAGCGAGCAGTACTTC	CASSPLGQGASEQYF	medium-sized	TRBD1	TRBV28	TRBJ2-7
TGCGCCAGCAGCTTGGAAGCGGTCTACGAGCAGTACTTC	CASSLEAVYEQYF	many	NA	TRBV5-1	TRBJ2-7
TGCGCCAGCAGCGTTTGGCAGGCCGTGACTAGCACAGATACTCAGTATTTT	CASSVWQAVTSTDTQYF	NA	TRBD2	TRBV5-1	TRBJ2-3
TGTGCCAGCAGTCCTAGACAGGGGATTAGCTCCTATAATTCACCCCTCCACTTT	CASSPRQGISSYNSPLHF	NA	TRBD1	TRBV6-6	TRBJ1-6
TGTGCCAGCAGTCCCGGGGGGGATACGCAGTATTTT	CASSPGGDTQYF	many	TRBD2	TRBV12-3/TRBV12-4	TRBJ2-3
TGCGCCAGCAGCTTGGGGGGAGCGGGAGGAAGAGAGACCCAGTACTTC	CASSLGGAGGRETQYF	many	TRBD2	TRBV5-1	TRBJ2-5
TGTGCCAGCAGCGGAGTGGGACTAGCGGGAGGTATCACAGATACGCAGTATTTT	CASSGVGLAGGITDTQYF	many	TRBD2	TRBV7-6	TRBJ2-3
TGTGCCAGCAGTCCGGCGGGGGGCAATGAGCAGTTCTTC	CASSPAGGNEQFF	medium-sized	TRBD2	TRBV6-1	TRBJ2-1